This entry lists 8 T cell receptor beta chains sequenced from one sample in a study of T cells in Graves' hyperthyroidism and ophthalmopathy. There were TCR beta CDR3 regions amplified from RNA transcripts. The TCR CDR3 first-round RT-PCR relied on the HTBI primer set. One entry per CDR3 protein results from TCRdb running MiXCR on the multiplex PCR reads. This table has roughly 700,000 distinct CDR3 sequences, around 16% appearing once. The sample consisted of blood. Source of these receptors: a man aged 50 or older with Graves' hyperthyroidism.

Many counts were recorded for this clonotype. The CDR3 bases are TGTGCCAGCAGCTCCAAAAAGGGTACTGAAGCTTTCTTT. Its translation is CASSSKKGTEAFF. This chain links TRBV7-2 with TRBJ1-1, with no clear D. The V end was cut by 4 bases, the J end by 5 bases, with 11 bases between. The germline V gene encodes CDR1 SGHTA and CDR2 FQGNSA. The CDR3 runs 13 residues.

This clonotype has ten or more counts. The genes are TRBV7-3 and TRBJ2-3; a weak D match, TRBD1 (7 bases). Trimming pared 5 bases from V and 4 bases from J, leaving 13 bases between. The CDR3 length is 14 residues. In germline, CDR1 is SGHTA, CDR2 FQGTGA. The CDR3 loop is CASSPGGLADTQYF. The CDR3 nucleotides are TGTGCCAGCAGCCCAGGGGGGTTGGCAGATACGCAGTATTTT.

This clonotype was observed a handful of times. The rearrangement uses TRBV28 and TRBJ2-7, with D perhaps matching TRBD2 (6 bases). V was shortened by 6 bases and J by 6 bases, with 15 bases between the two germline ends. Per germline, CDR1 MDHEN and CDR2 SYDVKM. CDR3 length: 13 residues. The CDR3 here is CASSPTTSSEQYF. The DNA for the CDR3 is TGTGCCAGCAGCCCGACGACTAGTTCCGAGCAGTACTTC.

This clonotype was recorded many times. The CDR3 region is CASSPGTSWYEQYF. The CDR3 DNA reads as TGTGCCAGCAGTCCAGGGACTAGCTGGTACGAGCAGTACTTC. The chain employs TRBV27 and TRBJ2-7; 9 positions agree with TRBD2. V lost 5 bases and J lost 4; bases outside the gene matches: 6. The CDR3 is 14 residues long. In germline, CDR1 is MNHEY, CDR2 SMNVEV (reference sequence).

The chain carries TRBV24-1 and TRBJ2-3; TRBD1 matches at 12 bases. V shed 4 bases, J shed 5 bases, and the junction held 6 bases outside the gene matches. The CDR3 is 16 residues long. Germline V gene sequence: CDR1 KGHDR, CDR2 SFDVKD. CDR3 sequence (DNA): TGTGCCACCAGTGACTCGGGACAGGGGGCGAAAGATACGCAGTATTTT. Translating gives CATSDSGQGAKDTQYF.

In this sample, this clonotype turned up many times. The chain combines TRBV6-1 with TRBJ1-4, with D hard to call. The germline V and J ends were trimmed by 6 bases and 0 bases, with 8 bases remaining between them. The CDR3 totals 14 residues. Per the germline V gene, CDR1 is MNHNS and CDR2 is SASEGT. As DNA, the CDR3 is TGTGCCAGCAGATACAGCGCAACTAATGAAAAACTGTTTTTT. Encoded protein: CASRYSATNEKLFF.

The CDR3 DNA sequence: TGTGCCAGCAGTTCTGGGTATTGGGGGGGTGACGGCACTGAAGCTTTCTTT. Translated: CASSSGYWGGDGTEAFF. The V and J genes are TRBV12-3 or TRBV12-4 and TRBJ1-1; D is possibly TRBD1 (5 bases). With 4 bases removed from V and 4 bases from J, the gap between germline ends came to 22 bases. The CDR3 is made up of 17 amino acids.

CDR3 residues: CSAPIQGYNEQFF. CDR3 bases: TGCAGTGCCCCAATTCAGGGTTACAATGAGCAGTTCTTC. The chain couples TRBV20-1 to TRBJ2-1, with D possibly matching TRBD1 (5 bases). Germline V gene data show CDR1 as DFQATT and CDR2 as SNEGSKA (reference sequence). The CDR3 has 13 residues. V lost 6 bases to trimming and J lost 4 bases, with 13 bases between them.